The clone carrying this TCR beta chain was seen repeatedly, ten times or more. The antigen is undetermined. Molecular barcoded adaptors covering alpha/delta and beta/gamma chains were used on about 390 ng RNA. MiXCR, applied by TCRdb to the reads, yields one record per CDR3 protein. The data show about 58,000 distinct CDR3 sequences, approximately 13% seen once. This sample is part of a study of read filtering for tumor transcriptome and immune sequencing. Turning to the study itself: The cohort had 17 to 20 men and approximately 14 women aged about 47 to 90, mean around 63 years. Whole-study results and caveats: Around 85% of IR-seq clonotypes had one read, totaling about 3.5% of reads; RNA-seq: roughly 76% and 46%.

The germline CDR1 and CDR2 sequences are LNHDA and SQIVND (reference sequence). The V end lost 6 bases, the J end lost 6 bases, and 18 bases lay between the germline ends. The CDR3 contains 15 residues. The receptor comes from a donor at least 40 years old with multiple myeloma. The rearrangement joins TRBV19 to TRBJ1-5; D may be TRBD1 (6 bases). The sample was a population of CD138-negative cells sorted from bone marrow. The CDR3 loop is CASRASRGGFQPQHF. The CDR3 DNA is TGTGCCAGTAGAGCCTCCAGGGGTGGTTTTCAGCCCCAGCATTTT. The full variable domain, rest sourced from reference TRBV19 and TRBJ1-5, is DGGITQSPKYLFRKEGQNVTLSCEQNLNHDAMYWYRQDPGQGLRLIYYSQIVNDFQKGDIAEGYSVSREKKESFPLTVTSAQKNPTAFYLCASRASRGGFQPQHFGDGTRLSIL.